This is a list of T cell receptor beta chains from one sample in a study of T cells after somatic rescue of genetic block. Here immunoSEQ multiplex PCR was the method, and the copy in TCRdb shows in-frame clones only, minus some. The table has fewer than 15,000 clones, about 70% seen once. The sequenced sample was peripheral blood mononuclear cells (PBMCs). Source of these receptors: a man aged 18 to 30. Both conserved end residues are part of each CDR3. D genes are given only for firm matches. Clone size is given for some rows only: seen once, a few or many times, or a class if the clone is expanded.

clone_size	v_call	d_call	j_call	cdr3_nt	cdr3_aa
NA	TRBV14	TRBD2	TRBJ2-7	TGTGCCAGCAGCCCTGCGAGGGGAGGGGTCTACGAGCAGTACTTC	CASSPARGGVYEQYF
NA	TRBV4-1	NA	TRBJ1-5	TGCGCCAGCAGCCAAGATTTAACCACTACTTATCAGCCCCAGCATTTT	CASSQDLTTTYQPQHF
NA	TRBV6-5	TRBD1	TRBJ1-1	TGTGCCAGCAGTTACCAGGGGGGCCTGATGAACACTGAAGCTTTCTTT	CASSYQGGLMNTEAFF
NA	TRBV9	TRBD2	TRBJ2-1	TGTGCCAGCAGCGTAGAGGGGCTAGCGGGGGCCCTCAATGAGCAGTTCTTC	CASSVEGLAGALNEQFF
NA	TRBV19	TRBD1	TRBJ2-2	TGTGCCAGTGACAGGGGCGGCGGGGAGCTGTTTTTT	CASDRGGGELFF
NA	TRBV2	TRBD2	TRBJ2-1	TGTGCCAGCAGTAACCAGCGGGGGATCTACAATGAGCAGTTCTTC	CASSNQRGIYNEQFF
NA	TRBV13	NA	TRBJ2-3	TGTGCCAGCAGCTTAGGAGGGGGGACAGATACGCAGTATTTT	CASSLGGGTDTQYF
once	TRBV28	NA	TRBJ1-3	TGTGCCAGCAGTTATGCTGGAAACACCATATATTTT	CASSYAGNTIYF
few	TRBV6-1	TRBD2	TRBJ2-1	TGTGCCAGCAGTAAGCGGGAGGGCCGCAATGAGCAGTTCTTC	CASSKREGRNEQFF
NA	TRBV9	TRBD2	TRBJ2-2	TGTGCCAGCAGCGTCTTGGGACTAGCGGGACCGAACACCGGGGAGCTGTTTTTT	CASSVLGLAGPNTGELFF
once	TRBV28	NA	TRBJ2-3	TGTGCCAGCAGTTCGGGGAGCGCGGATACGCAGTATTTT	CASSSGSADTQYF
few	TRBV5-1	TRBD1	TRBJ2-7	TGCGCCAGCAGCTTAACAGGGGTCTACGAGCAGTACTTC	CASSLTGVYEQYF
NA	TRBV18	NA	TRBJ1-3	TGTGCCAGCTCCACCGGCCAGGGCGATAGGTCTGGAAACACCATATATTTT	CASSTGQGDRSGNTIYF
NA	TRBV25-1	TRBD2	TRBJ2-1	TGTGCCAGCAGTGATCCGGGACTAGCGGTCTACAATGAGCAGTTCTTC	CASSDPGLAVYNEQFF
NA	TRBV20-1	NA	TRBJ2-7	TGCAGTGCTGAGACAGGAGAGCAGTACTTC	CSAETGEQYF
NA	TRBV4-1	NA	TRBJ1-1	TGCGCCAGCAGACCCCATGCAGGGAAAATGAACACTGAAGCTTTCTTT	CASRPHAGKMNTEAFF
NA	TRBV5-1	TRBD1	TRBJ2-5	TGCGCCAGCGCCTCGGCGGGGACAGGGGGCAGAGAGACCCAGTACTTC	CASASAGTGGRETQYF
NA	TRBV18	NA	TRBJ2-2	TGTGCCAGCTCACCTACAGTCACCGGGGAGCTGTTTTTT	CASSPTVTGELFF
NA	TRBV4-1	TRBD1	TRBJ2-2	TGCGCCAGCAGCGAAACAGGGGGCGCGACCGGGGAGCTGTTTTTT	CASSETGGATGELFF
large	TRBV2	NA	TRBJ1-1	TGTGCCAGCAGTGTGATCGGCACTGAAGCTTTCTTT	CASSVIGTEAFF
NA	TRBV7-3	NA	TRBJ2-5	TGTGCCAGCAGCTTAGGGGTTGGGGTAGCAGAGACCCAGTACTTC	CASSLGVGVAETQYF
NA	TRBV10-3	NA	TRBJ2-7	TGTGCCACCAGGGAAGGGGGTTACGAGCAGTACTTC	CATREGGYEQYF
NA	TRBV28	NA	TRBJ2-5	TGTGCCAGCAGTCCCCCACTTCGGCGGGAGACCCAGTACTTC	CASSPPLRRETQYF
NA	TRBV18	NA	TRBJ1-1	TGTGCCAGCGTAAATCAGGGGTACACTGAAGCTTTCTTT	CASVNQGYTEAFF
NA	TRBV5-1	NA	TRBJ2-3	TGCGCCAGCAGCTTGGCCGGAACTAGCACAGATACGCAGTATTTT	CASSLAGTSTDTQYF
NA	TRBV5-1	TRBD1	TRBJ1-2	TGCGCCAGCAGCTTGAATTATGTACAGGGGAGCCCCTATGGCTACACCTTC	CASSLNYVQGSPYGYTF
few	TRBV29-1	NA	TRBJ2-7	TGCAGCGTTGAAGCTACCGGATGGGGGCGAGGCTCCTACGAGCAGTACTTC	CSVEATGWGRGSYEQYF
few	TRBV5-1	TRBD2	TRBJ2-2	TGCGCCAGCAGCATCTGGACTAGCGGTTCGACCGGGGAGCTGTTTTTT	CASSIWTSGSTGELFF
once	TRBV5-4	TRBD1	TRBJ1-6	TGTGCCAGCAGCTCGGACAGGACCTATAATTCACCCCTCCACTTT	CASSSDRTYNSPLHF
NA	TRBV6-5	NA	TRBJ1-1	TGTGCCAGCAGTTACTCGGGGGGCGGGCCTGAAGCTTTCTTT	CASSYSGGGPEAFF
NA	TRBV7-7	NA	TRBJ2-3	TGTGCTAGCAGCCCAGGGGGGCCCGATACGCAGTATTTT	CASSPGGPDTQYF
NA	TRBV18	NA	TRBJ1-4	TGTGCCAGCTCACCACCGGGCCCTAATGAAAAACTGTTTTTT	CASSPPGPNEKLFF
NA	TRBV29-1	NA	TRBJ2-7	TGCAGCGTTGCGAACGGGGGCGTATTCTACGAGCAGTACTTC	CSVANGGVFYEQYF
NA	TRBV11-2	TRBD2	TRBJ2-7	TGTGCCAGCAGCTTGGGTAGCGGGAGCGAGCAGTACTTC	CASSLGSGSEQYF
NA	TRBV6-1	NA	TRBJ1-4	TGTGCCAGCAGTGAAGAAAGCATTAGGGTTGAAAAACTGTTTTTT	CASSEESIRVEKLFF
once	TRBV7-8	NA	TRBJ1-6	TGTGCCAGCAGCTTAGAAGCGACAGGCCCTCAAATTCACCTCCACTTT	CASSLEATGPQIHLHF
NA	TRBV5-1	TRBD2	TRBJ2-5	TGCGCCAGCAGCTTGTGGGGTACTAGCGGGAGTATTTCGGAGACCCAGTACTTC	CASSLWGTSGSISETQYF
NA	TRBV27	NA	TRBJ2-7	TGTGCCAGCAGAAGTAGGTCCTTGGACTCCTACGAGCAGTACTTC	CASRSRSLDSYEQYF
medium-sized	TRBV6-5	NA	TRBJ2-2	TGTGCCAGCAGTTACCAGACTAGGTCCACCGGGGAGCTGTTTTTT	CASSYQTRSTGELFF
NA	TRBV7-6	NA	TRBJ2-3	TGTGCCAGCAGCCCCATGGGTCGTACAGATACGCAGTATTTT	CASSPMGRTDTQYF